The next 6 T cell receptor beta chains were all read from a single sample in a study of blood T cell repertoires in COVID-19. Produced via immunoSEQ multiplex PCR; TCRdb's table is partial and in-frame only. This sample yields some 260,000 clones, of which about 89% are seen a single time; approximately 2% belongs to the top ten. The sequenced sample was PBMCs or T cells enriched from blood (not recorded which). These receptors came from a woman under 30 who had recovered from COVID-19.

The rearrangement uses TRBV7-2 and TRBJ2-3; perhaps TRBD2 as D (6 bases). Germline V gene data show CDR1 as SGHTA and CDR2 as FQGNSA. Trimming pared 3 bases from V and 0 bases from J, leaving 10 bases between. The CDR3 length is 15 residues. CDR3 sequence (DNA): TGTGCCAGCAGCTTTGGCGGGGAGAGCACAGATACGCAGTATTTT. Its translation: CASSFGGESTDTQYF.

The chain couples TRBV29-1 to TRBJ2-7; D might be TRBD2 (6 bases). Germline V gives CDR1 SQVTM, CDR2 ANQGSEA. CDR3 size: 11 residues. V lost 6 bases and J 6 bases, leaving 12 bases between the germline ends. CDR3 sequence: CSVPKGGEQYF. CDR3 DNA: TGCAGCGTCCCAAAGGGAGGCGAGCAGTACTTC.

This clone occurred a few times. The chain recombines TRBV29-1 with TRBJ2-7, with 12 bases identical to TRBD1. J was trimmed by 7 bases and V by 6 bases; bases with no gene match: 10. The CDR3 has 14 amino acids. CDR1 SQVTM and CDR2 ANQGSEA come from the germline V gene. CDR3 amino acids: CSVVPGTGGVEQYF. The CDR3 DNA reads TGCAGCGTAGTACCCGGGACAGGGGGCGTTGAGCAGTACTTC.

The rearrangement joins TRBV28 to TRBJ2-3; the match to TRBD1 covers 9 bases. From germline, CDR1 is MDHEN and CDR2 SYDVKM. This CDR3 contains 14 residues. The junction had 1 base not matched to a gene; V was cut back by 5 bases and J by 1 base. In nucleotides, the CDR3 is TGTGCCAGCAGTCGACAGGGGGGCACAGATACGCAGTATTTT. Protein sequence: CASSRQGGTDTQYF.

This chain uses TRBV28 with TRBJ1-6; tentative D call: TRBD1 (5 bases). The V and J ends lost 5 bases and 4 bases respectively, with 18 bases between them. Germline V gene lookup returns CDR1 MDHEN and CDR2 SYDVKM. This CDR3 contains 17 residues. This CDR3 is CASSLDIPDSYNSPLHF. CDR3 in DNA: TGTGCCAGCAGTCTAGATATTCCAGACAGTTATAATTCACCCCTCCACTTT.

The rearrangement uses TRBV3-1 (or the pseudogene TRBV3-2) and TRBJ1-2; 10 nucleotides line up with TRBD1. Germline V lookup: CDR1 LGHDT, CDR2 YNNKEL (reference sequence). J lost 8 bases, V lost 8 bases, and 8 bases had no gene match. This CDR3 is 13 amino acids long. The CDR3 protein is CASAGTGVDGYTF. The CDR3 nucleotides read TGTGCCAGCGCCGGGACAGGGGTCGACGGCTACACCTTC.